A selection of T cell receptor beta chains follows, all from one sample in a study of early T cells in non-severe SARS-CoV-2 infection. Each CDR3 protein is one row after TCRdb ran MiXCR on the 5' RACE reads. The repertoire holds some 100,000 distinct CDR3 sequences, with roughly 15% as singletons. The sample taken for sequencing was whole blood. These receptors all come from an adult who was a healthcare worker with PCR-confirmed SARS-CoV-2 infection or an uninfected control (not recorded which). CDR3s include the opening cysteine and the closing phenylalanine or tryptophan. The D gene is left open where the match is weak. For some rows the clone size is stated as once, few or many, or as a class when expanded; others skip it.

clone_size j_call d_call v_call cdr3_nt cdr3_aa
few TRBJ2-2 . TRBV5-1 TGCGCCAGCAGCTTGACAGGCACGGCGAACACCGGGGAGCTGTTTTTT CASSLTGTANTGELFF
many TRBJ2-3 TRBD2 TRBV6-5 TGTGCCAGCAGTTCCCTAGCGGGGTCAGATACGCAGTATTTT CASSSLAGSDTQYF
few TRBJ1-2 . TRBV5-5 TGTGCCAGCAGCTTCCTGTGGACAGAAAACTATGGCTACACCTTC CASSFLWTENYGYTF
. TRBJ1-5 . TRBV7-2 TGTGCCAGCAGCTTAGACAGTAGCAATCAGCCCCAGCATTTT CASSLDSSNQPQHF
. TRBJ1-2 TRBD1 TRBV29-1 TGCAGCGTGACTCGGCAGGGGGCGATCTATGGCTACACCTTC CSVTRQGAIYGYTF
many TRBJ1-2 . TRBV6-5 TGTGCCAGCAGTTACATTGACTATGGCTACACCTTC CASSYIDYGYTF
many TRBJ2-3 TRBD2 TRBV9 TGTGCCAGCAGCGTAGGCGGGGGGGCAGCAGATACGCAGTATTTT CASSVGGGAADTQYF
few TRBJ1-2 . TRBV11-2 TGTGCCAGCAGCTTAGATTTGCAGGGCTATGGCTACACCTTC CASSLDLQGYGYTF
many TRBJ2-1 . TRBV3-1 TGTGCCAGCAGCCAACAACCTCTAGTTACAATTGTCAATGAGCAGTTCTTC CASSQQPLVTIVNEQFF
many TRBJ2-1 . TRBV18 TGTGCCAGCTCACTGGCGGAAATGGACTATCTTTTATACAATGAGCAGTTCTTC CASSLAEMDYLLYNEQFF
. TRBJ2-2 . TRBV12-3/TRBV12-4 TGTGCCAGCAGTTTCAGTCTTTCAGCCGGGGAGCGGTTTTTT CASSFSLSAGERFF
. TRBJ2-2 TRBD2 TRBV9 TGTGCCAGCAGCCTGCAGGGGCTAGCGGGCGGGGAGCTGTTTTTT CASSLQGLAGGELFF
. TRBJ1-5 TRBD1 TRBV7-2 TGTGCCAGCAGCCCCGCGACAGGGAATCAGCCCCAGCATTTT CASSPATGNQPQHF
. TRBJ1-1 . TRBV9 TGTGCCAGCAGCGTTGCGGGACACCAGAACACTGAAGCTTTCTTT CASSVAGHQNTEAFF
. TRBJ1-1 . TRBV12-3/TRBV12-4 TGTGCCAGCAGGACCCAACGGAACACTGAAGCTTTCTTT CASRTQRNTEAFF
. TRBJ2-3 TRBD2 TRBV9 TGTGCCAGCAGCCTCCAGCGGGGGGCCACAGATACGCAGTATTTT CASSLQRGATDTQYF
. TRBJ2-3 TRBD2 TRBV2 TGTGCCAGCAAATTACTAGCGGGGGGGCCTACAGATACGCAGTATTTT CASKLLAGGPTDTQYF
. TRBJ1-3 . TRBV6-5 TGTGCCAGCAGCTTAATTACAGGAGCTGGAAACACCATATATTTT CASSLITGAGNTIYF
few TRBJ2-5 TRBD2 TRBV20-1 TGCAGTGGAGGGGAAGTAGCGGGGGGCACATACCAAGAGACCCAGTACTTC CSGGEVAGGTYQETQYF
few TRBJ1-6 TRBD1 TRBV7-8 TGTGCCAGCAGCCGTACTACGGGACAGGGATTCTACTCACCCCTCCACTTT CASSRTTGQGFYSPLHF
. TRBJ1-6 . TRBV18 TGTGCCAGCTCACGGAAAGTGGCGGACAACTATAATTCACCCCTCCACTTT CASSRKVADNYNSPLHF
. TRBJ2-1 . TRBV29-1 TGCAGCGTTGGGGACAATGAGCAGTTCTTC CSVGDNEQFF
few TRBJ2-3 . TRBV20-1 TGCAGTGCTAGATTAATAAGTGGTGATACGCAGTATTTT CSARLISGDTQYF
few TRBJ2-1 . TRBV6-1 TGTGCCAGCAGAAGGACAGAAAACAATGAGCAGTTCTTC CASRRTENNEQFF
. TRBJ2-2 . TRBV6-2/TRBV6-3 TGTGCCAGCAGCAGGACGCTCGAGTGGAACACCGGGGAGCTGTTTTTT CASSRTLEWNTGELFF
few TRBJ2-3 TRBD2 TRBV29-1 TGCAGCGGCGGGACTAGCGGTGCATGGGGGACAGATACGCAGTATTTT CSGGTSGAWGTDTQYF
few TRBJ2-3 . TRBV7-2 TGTGCCAGCAGCTTAAGGGGTGAGGCAGATACGCAGTATTTT CASSLRGEADTQYF
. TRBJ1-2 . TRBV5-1 TGCGCCAGCAGCTTGGTAGACATGAATGGCTACACCTTC CASSLVDMNGYTF
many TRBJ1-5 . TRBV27 TGTGCCAGCAGTTTCGGGGGTGGGCAGCCCCAGCATTTT CASSFGGGQPQHF
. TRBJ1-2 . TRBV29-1 TGCTGCGTTGCCAGGGACTATGGCTACACCTTC CCVARDYGYTF
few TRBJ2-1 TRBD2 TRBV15 TGTGCCACCAGCAGAGTGGCGGGGGGGCGCAATGAGCAGTTCTTC CATSRVAGGRNEQFF
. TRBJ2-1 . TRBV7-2 TGTGCCAGCAGCTTAGGTGGTGGGACACTAAACAATGAGCAGTTCTTC CASSLGGGTLNNEQFF
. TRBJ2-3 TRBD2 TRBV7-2 TGTGCCAGCAGCTCGGGACTAGCGGGGGCCGGGGATACGCAGTATTTT CASSSGLAGAGDTQYF
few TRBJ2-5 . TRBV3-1 TGTGCCAGCAGCCAAACTAGCAGTACGGAGACCCAGTACTTC CASSQTSSTETQYF
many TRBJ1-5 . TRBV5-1 TGCGCCAGCAGCCCCGGGACTGAAAGCAATCAGCCCCAGCATTTT CASSPGTESNQPQHF
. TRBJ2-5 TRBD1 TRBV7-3 TGTGCCAGCAGCTTACTACAGGGGGCACAAGAGACCCAGTACTTC CASSLLQGAQETQYF
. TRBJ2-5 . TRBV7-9 TGTGCCAGCAGCTCCCCGACAATTAAAGAGACCCAGTACTTC CASSSPTIKETQYF
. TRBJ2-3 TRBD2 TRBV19 TGTGCCAGTAGCCTCACTAGCGGGGGGCCAGATACGCAGTATTTT CASSLTSGGPDTQYF
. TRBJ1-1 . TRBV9 TGTGCCAGCAGCGTAGCTACGCCTACAACAGGGCTGGGGAACACTGAAGCTTTCTTT CASSVATPTTGLGNTEAFF
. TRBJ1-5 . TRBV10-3 TGTGCCATCGGTACGGGGAATCAGCCCCAGCATTTT CAIGTGNQPQHF
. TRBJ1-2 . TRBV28 TGTGCCAGCAGTTCAGATTATGGCTACACCTTC CASSSDYGYTF
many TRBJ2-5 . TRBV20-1 TGCAGTGCTAGACGCGGGACAGCCAGTCAAGAGACCCAGTACTTC CSARRGTASQETQYF
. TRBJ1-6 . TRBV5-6 TGTGCCAGCAGCTTGTTTACAGGCATCAATTCACCCCTCCACTTT CASSLFTGINSPLHF
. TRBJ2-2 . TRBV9 TGTGCCAGCAGCCTTCGCTCCAAGGGGCGGGCCGGGTCCACCGGGGAGCTGTTTTTT CASSLRSKGRAGSTGELFF
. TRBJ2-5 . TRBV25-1 TGTGCCAGCAGTGTGGTGACCGGGCGGGGGACCCAGTACTTC CASSVVTGRGTQYF
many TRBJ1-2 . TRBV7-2 TGTGCCAGCAGCTCCCTTGGGGCCCAAGGGAGTGGCTACACCTTC CASSSLGAQGSGYTF
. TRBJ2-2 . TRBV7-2 TGTGCCAGCAGCTCTCAGGACACCGGGGAGCTGTTTTTT CASSSQDTGELFF
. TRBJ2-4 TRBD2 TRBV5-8 TGTGCCAGCAGCTCCGGGAGGACCATTCAGTACTTC CASSSGRTIQYF
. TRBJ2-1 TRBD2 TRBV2 TGTGCCAGCAAGCGGAGCGGGGGGCTTAGTGGTGGGAATGAGCAGTTCTTC CASKRSGGLSGGNEQFF
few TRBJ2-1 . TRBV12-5 TGTGCTAGTGGTTTTCTAGGCCTAAGCTCCTACAATGAGCAGTTCTTC CASGFLGLSSYNEQFF
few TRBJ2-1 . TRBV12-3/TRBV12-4 TGTGCCAGCAGTTTAGCGTCCGGGGTAGGCGAGCAGTTCTTC CASSLASGVGEQFF
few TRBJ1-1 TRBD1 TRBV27 TGTGCCAGCAGTTGGTCCGGGACAGGGGGAACTGAAGCTTTCTTT CASSWSGTGGTEAFF
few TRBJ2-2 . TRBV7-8 TGTGCCAGCAGCTTCACAGGGCCGAACACCGGGGAGCTGTTTTTT CASSFTGPNTGELFF
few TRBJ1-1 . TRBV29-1 TGCAGCGTTGGGGTTCACCAGGGAGCTTTCTTT CSVGVHQGAFF